A selection of T cell receptor beta chains follows, all from one sample in a study of cytomegalovirus exposure and HLA in healthy donors. Measured with immunoSEQ multiplex PCR; TCRdb has only the in-frame clones, and not every one. The repertoire has about 180,000 clones, about 85% of them found once; the top ten carry around a sixth. Sequencing was performed on PBMCs. All receptors come from a man between 18 and 29 years old in good health and CMV-seropositive. The CDR3 runs from the conserved cysteine through the conserved F or W. A D gene is named only where the DNA matches it firmly. Clone sizes are given selectively: once, few, many, or a class where the clone is expanded.

d_gene | j_gene | abundance | v_gene | CDR3aa | CDR3nt
NA | TRBJ2-3 | NA | TRBV27 | CASSLSSGQLDTQYF | TGTGCCAGCAGTTTATCGAGCGGGCAATTGGATACGCAGTATTTT
NA | TRBJ1-6 | NA | TRBV30 | CAWTGSYNSPLHF | TGTGCCTGGACGGGCTCCTATAATTCACCCCTCCACTTT
NA | TRBJ1-6 | NA | TRBV4-1 | CASSHSSTRANNSPLHF | TGCGCCAGCAGCCATTCTTCGACGAGGGCCAATAATTCACCCCTCCACTTT
NA | TRBJ1-2 | NA | TRBV28 | CASSLIQEINYGYTF | TGTGCCAGCAGTTTAATACAGGAGATTAACTATGGCTACACCTTC
NA | TRBJ1-1 | NA | TRBV13 | CASSKQGNTEAFF | TGTGCCAGCAGCAAACAGGGGAACACTGAAGCTTTCTTT
NA | TRBJ1-1 | NA | TRBV27 | CASSFQGNTEAFF | TGTGCCAGCAGTTTCCAGGGGAACACTGAAGCTTTCTTT
TRBD2 | TRBJ2-7 | NA | TRBV28 | CASRPHWGTSGYEQYF | TGTGCCAGCAGACCCCATTGGGGGACTAGCGGATACGAGCAGTACTTC
TRBD2 | TRBJ2-1 | NA | TRBV7-2 | CASSSFTGLPYNEQFF | TGTGCCAGCAGCTCCTTCACGGGACTACCTTACAATGAGCAGTTCTTC
TRBD1 | TRBJ2-1 | NA | TRBV27 | CASSSDRGGYNEQFF | TGTGCCAGCAGCAGCGACAGGGGGGGATACAATGAGCAGTTCTTC
NA | TRBJ2-4 | NA | TRBV29-1 | CSVGVGDIQYF | TGCAGCGTTGGTGTCGGAGACATTCAGTACTTC
NA | TRBJ1-1 | NA | TRBV27 | CASSLGRGTEAFF | TGTGCCAGCAGTTTAGGGAGGGGCACTGAAGCTTTCTTT
NA | TRBJ2-2 | NA | TRBV19 | CASSSPGITRTGELFF | TGTGCCAGTAGTTCTCCAGGGATCACACGCACCGGGGAGCTGTTTTTT
TRBD2 | TRBJ2-7 | NA | TRBV29-1 | CSVGLAGREQYF | TGCAGCGTGGGACTAGCGGGGCGAGAGCAGTACTTC
TRBD2 | TRBJ2-5 | NA | TRBV5-1 | CASSLITSGETQYF | TGCGCCAGCAGCTTAATAACTAGCGGGGAGACCCAGTACTTC
NA | TRBJ1-3 | NA | TRBV6-1 | CASGASGLGNTIYF | TGTGCCAGCGGGGCGTCAGGGCTTGGAAACACCATATATTTT
NA | TRBJ1-2 | NA | TRBV10-3 | CAINGKRDGYTF | TGTGCCATCAATGGGAAGCGGGATGGCTACACCTTC
NA | TRBJ1-2 | NA | TRBV6-5 | CASRPRQVHYGYTF | TGTGCCAGCAGACCGCGACAGGTCCACTATGGCTACACCTTC
TRBD1 | TRBJ2-1 | NA | TRBV5-1 | CASSFRGTDFYNEQFF | TGCGCCAGCAGCTTTAGGGGGACAGACTTTTACAATGAGCAGTTCTTC
NA | TRBJ1-2 | NA | TRBV30 | CAWRSLRTVTNYGYTF | TGTGCCTGGAGGTCCCTACGGACAGTGACCAACTATGGCTACACCTTC
TRBD1 | TRBJ2-3 | NA | TRBV11-3 | CASSYLQTGDTDTQYF | TGTGCCAGCAGCTATCTCCAGACAGGGGACACAGATACGCAGTATTTT
TRBD2 | TRBJ2-7 | NA | TRBV6-5 | CASRTRRGRAYEQYF | TGTGCCAGCAGGACCAGGCGGGGGAGAGCCTACGAGCAGTACTTC
NA | TRBJ2-1 | NA | TRBV27 | CASSLPGGGLYNEQFF | TGTGCCAGCAGTTTACCCGGGGGAGGCCTCTACAATGAGCAGTTCTTC
NA | TRBJ2-7 | few | TRBV30 | CAWSLFSYEQYF | TGTGCCTGGAGCCTCTTCTCCTACGAGCAGTACTTC
NA | TRBJ1-5 | NA | TRBV30 | CAWSVGTLNGLGNQPQHF | TGTGCCTGGAGTGTGGGCACCCTGAACGGTTTGGGCAATCAGCCCCAGCATTTT
TRBD1 | TRBJ2-5 | NA | TRBV7-9 | CASSYTGGESETQYF | TGTGCCAGCAGCTATACAGGGGGCGAGTCAGAGACCCAGTACTTC
TRBD1 | TRBJ1-1 | few | TRBV7-9 | CASSSYRGRVNTEAFF | TGTGCCAGCAGCTCATACAGGGGTCGGGTCAACACTGAAGCTTTCTTT
TRBD1 | TRBJ2-7 | NA | TRBV27 | CASSFATGPYEQYF | TGTGCCAGCAGTTTTGCGACAGGGCCCTACGAGCAGTACTTC
NA | TRBJ1-5 | NA | TRBV6-5 | CASSLGGAGQPQHF | TGTGCCAGCAGCCTGGGGGGGGCCGGGCAGCCCCAGCATTTT
TRBD1 | TRBJ2-1 | NA | TRBV5-1 | CASSLRDRDDEQFF | TGCGCCAGCAGCCTCCGGGACAGGGACGATGAGCAGTTCTTC
TRBD2 | TRBJ2-2 | many | TRBV4-1 | CASSPSSGANTGELFF | TGCGCCAGCAGCCCATCTAGCGGGGCGAACACCGGGGAGCTGTTTTTT
TRBD1 | TRBJ1-3 | NA | TRBV10-2 | CASSYTGEGNTIYF | TGCGCCAGCAGTTATACAGGGGAAGGAAACACCATATATTTT
NA | TRBJ2-3 | NA | TRBV7-9 | CASSQTGGGTDTQYF | TGTGCCAGCAGCCAGACAGGCGGCGGCACAGATACGCAGTATTTT
TRBD1 | TRBJ2-1 | NA | TRBV29-1 | CSAEGQGVYNEQFF | TGCAGCGCCGAGGGACAGGGGGTGTACAATGAGCAGTTCTTC
TRBD1 | TRBJ2-7 | NA | TRBV4-1 | CASSQVGTDTYEQYF | TGCGCCAGCAGCCAAGTCGGGACAGATACCTACGAGCAGTACTTC
NA | TRBJ2-7 | NA | TRBV20-1 | CSARLVSEQYF | TGCAGTGCTCGTCTAGTTTCCGAGCAGTACTTC
NA | TRBJ1-2 | NA | TRBV28 | CASSFADRIFNYGYTF | TGTGCCAGCAGTTTTGCCGACAGGATTTTTAACTATGGCTACACCTTC
TRBD2 | TRBJ2-1 | once | TRBV7-6 | CASSLTGGPSYNEQFF | TGTGCCAGCAGCTTAACGGGAGGGCCCTCCTACAATGAGCAGTTCTTC
TRBD1 | TRBJ1-1 | NA | TRBV27 | CASSSGQGNTEAFF | TGTGCCAGCAGTTCCGGACAGGGGAACACTGAAGCTTTCTTT
NA | TRBJ2-3 | once | TRBV7-2 | CASSLESRDTQYF | TGTGCCAGCAGCTTAGAGTCGCGAGATACGCAGTATTTT
TRBD2 | TRBJ2-7 | NA | TRBV6-1 | CASSEALREASYEQYF | TGTGCCAGCAGTGAAGCGCTCCGGGAGGCCTCCTACGAGCAGTACTTC
NA | TRBJ1-2 | NA | TRBV11-2 | CASSFRTNYGYTF | TGTGCCAGCAGCTTTAGAACTAACTATGGCTACACCTTC
NA | TRBJ1-1 | few | TRBV30 | CACSATVNTEAFF | TGTGCCTGCTCCGCGACAGTGAACACTGAAGCTTTCTTT
NA | TRBJ2-5 | NA | TRBV10-3 | CAISAGSGAETQYF | TGTGCCATCAGTGCTGGGTCGGGAGCAGAGACCCAGTACTTC
NA | TRBJ1-6 | NA | TRBV11-1 | CASSFEDAYNSPLHF | TGTGCCAGCAGCTTCGAGGATGCCTATAATTCACCCCTCCACTTT
TRBD2 | TRBJ2-7 | NA | TRBV7-9 | CASSLETSGGTYEQYF | TGTGCCAGCAGCTTAGAAACTAGCGGGGGAACCTACGAGCAGTACTTC
NA | TRBJ1-3 | NA | TRBV14 | CASSPRGASGNTIYF | TGTGCCAGCAGCCCACGAGGAGCCTCTGGAAACACCATATATTTT